The count of the clone carrying this TCR beta chain is one. The CDR3 is made up of 15 amino acids. Germline-derived CDR1 and CDR2 are MNHEY and SMNVEV (reference sequence). This sample was taken from a study of blood T cells in healthy people across ages. Sample-barcoded 5' priming and a J-beta primer mix drove a second PCR of about 7 to 11 cycles. TCRdb analysed the 5' RACE reads with MiXCR anew, one entry per CDR3 protein. This sample has approximately 830,000 distinct CDR3 sequences, with approximately 65% found just once. Sequenced input: blood. The receptor was derived from a man between 25 and 39 years old in good health. V gene TRBV27 combines with J gene TRBJ2-1, with 7 bases lining up with TRBD1. The end of the DNA fits TRBJ2-7 better, so the J call may be wrong. CDR3 DNA sequence: TGTGCCAGCAGCCTGGACAGGAGGCTATACAATGAGCAGTACTTC. Protein product: CASSLDRRLYNEQYF.